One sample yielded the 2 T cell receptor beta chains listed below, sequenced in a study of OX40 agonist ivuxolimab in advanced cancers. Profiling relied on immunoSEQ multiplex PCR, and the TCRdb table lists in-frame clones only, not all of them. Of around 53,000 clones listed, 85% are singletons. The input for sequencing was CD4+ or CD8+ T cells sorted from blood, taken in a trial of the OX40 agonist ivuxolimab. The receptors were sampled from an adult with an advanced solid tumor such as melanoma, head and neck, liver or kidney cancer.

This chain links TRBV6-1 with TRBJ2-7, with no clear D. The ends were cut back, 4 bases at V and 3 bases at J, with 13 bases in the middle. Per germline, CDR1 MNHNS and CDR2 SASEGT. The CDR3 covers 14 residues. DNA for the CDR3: TGTGCCAGCAGTGGAAGTTACAGCCTCTACGAGCAGTACTTC. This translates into CASSGSYSLYEQYF.

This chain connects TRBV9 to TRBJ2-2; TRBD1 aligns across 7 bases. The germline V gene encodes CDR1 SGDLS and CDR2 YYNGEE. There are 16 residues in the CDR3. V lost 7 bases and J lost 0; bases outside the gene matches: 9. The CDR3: CASSLKGQPNTGELFF. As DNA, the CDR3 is TGTGCCAGCTCCCTCAAGGGACAGCCGAACACCGGGGAGCTGTTTTTT.